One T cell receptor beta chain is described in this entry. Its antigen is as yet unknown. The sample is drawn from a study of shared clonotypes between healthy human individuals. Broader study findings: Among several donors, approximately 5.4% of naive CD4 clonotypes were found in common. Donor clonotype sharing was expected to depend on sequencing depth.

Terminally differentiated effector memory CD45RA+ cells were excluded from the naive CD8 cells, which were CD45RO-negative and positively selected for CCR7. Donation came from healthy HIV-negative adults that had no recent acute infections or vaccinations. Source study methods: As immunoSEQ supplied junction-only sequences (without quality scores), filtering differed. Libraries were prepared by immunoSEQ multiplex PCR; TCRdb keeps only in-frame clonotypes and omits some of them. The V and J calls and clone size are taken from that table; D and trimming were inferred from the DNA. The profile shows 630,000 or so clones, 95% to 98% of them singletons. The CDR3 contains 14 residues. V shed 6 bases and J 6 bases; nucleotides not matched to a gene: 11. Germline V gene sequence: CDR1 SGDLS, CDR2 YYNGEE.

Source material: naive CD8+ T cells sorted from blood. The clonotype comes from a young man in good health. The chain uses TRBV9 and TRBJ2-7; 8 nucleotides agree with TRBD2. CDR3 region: CASNSGSGTGEQYF. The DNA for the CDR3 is TGTGCCAGCAACAGCGGGAGTGGAACTGGCGAGCAGTACTTC.